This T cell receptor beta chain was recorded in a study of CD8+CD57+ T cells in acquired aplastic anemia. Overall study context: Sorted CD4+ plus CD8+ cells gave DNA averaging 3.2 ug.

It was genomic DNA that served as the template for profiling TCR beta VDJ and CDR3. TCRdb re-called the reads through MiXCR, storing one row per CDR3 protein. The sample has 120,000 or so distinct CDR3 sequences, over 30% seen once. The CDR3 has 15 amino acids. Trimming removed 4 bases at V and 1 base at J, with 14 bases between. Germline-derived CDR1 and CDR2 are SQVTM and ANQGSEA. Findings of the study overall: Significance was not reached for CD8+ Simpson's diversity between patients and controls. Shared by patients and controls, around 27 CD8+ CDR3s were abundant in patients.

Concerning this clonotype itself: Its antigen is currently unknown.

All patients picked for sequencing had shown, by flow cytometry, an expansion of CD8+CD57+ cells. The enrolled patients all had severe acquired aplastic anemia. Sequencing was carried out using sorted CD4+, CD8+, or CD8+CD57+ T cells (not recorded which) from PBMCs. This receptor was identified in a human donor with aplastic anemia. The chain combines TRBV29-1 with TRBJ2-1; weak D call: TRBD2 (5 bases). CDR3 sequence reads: CSVALSDWSYNEQFF. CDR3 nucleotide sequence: TGCAGCGTTGCCCTATCGGACTGGTCCTACAATGAGCAGTTCTTC.